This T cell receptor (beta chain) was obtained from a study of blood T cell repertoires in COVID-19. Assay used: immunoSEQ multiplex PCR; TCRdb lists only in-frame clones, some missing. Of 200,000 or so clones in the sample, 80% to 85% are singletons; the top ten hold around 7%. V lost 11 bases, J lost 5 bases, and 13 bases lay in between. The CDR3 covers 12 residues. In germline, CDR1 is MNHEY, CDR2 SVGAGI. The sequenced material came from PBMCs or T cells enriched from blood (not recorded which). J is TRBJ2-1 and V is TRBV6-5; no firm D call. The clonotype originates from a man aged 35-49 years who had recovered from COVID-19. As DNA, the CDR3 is TGTGCCGCGAGCAGGATAAACAATGAGCAGTTCTTC. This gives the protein CAASRINNEQFF.